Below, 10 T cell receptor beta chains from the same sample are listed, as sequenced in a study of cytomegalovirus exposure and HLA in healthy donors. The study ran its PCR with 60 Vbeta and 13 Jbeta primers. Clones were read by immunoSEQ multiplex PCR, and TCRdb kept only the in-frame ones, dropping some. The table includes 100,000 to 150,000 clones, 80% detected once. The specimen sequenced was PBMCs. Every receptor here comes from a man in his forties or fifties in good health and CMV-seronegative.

CDR3 coding DNA: TGTGCCAGCAGCGACTGGGACAGGCACACCTTC. Translating gives CASSDWDRHTF. This chain uses TRBV2 with TRBJ1-2; 8 bases align to TRBD1. Germline V gene sequence: CDR1 SNHLY, CDR2 FYNNEI. Losses at the gene ends were 6 bases for V and 12 bases for J; bases not matched to a gene: 6. The CDR3 runs 11 residues.

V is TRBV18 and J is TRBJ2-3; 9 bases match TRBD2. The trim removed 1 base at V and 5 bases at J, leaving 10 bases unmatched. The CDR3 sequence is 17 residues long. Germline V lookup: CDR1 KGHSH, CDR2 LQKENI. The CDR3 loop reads CASSPLGGGAEVDTQYF. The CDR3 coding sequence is TGTGCCAGCTCACCACTCGGCGGGGGGGCTGAGGTAGATACGCAGTATTTT.

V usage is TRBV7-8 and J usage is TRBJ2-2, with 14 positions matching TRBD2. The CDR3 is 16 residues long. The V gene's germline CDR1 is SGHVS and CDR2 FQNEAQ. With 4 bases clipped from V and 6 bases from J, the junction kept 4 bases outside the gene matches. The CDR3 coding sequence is TGTGCCAGCAGCTCGGGACTAGCGGGAGAGGCCGGGGAGCTGTTTTTT. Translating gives CASSSGLAGEAGELFF.

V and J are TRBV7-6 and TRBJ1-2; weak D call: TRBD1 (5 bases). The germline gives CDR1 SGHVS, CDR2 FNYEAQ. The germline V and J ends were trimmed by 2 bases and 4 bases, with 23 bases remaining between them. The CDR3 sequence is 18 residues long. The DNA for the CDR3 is TGTGCCAGCAGCTTAACAGGCGAACTGTCCACCTTCTCCTATGGCTACACCTTC. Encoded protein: CASSLTGELSTFSYGYTF. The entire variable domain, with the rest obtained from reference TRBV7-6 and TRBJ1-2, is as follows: GAGVSQSPRYKVTKRGQDVALRCDPISGHVSLYWYRQALGQGPEFLTYFNYEAQQDKSGLPNDRFSAERPEGSISTLTIQRTEQRDSAMYRCASSLTGELSTFSYGYTFGSGTRLTVV.

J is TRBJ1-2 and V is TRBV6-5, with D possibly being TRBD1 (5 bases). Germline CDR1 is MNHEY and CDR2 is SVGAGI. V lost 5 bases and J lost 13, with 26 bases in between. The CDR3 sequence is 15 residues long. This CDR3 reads CASSPQGSTQTICTF. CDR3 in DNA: TGTGCCAGCAGTCCCCAGGGCTCTACCCAAACGATCTGCACCTTC.

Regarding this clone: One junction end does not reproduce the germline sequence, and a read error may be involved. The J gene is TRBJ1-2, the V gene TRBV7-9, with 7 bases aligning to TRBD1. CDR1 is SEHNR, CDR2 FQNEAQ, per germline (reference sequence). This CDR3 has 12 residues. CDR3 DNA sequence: TGTTCCAGCAGCGTACCTCAGGGGGTCTGGTACTTC. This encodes CSSSVPQGVWYF.

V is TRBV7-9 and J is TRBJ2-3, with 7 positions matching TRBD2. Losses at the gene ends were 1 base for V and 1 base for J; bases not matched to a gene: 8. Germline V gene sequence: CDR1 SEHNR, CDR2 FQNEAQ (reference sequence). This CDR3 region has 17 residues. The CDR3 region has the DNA TGTGCCAGCAGCTTAGGGCCCGGGACTAAGCGCACAGATACGCAGTATTTT. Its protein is CASSLGPGTKRTDTQYF.

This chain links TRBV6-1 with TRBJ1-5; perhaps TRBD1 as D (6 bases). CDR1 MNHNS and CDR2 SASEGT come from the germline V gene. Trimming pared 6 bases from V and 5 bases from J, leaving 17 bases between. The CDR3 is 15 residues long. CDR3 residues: CASSLGGTGHQPQHF. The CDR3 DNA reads TGTGCCAGCAGCCTCGGTGGCACAGGGCATCAGCCCCAGCATTTT.

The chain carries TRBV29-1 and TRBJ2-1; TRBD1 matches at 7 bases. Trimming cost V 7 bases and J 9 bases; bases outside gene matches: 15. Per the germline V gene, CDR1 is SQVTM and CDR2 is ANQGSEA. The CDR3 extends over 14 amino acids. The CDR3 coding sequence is TGCAGCGCTGCGGTGCAAACAGGGGTGGGTGAGCAGTTCTTC. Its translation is CSAAVQTGVGEQFF.

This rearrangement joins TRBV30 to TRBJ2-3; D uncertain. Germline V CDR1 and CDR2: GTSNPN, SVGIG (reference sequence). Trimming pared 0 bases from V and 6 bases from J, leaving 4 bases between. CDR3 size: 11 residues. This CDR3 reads CAWSVLDTQYF. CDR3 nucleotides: TGTGCCTGGAGTGTACTTGATACGCAGTATTTT.